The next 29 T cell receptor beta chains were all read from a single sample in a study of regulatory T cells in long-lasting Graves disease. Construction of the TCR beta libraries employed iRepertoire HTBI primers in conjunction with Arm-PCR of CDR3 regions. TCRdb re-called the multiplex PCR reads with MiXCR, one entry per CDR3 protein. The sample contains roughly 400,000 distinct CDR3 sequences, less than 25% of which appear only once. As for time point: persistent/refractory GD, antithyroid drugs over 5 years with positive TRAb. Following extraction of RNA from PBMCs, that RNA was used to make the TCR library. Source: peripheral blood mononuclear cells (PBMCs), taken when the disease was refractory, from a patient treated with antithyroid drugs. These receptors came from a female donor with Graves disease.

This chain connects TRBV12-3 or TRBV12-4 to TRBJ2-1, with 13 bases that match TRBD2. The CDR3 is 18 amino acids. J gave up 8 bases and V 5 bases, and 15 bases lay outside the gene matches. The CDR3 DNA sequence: TGTGCCAGCAGTCCCGCCGTTACTAGCGGGAGGGCCGTCTATGAGCAGTTCTTC. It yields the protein CASSPAVTSGRAVYEQFF.

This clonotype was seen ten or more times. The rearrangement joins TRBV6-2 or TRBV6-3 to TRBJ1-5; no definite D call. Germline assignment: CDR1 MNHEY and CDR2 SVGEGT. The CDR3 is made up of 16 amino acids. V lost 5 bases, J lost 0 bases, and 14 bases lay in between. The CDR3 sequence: CASSGQTVYSNQPQHF. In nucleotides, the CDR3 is TGTGCCAGCAGTGGGCAAACGGTGTATAGCAATCAGCCCCAGCATTTT.

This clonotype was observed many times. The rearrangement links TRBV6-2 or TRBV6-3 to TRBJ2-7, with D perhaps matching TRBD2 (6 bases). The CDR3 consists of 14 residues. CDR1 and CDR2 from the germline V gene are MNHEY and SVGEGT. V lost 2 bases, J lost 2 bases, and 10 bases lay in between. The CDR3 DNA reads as TGTGCCAGCAGTTACGGAGGGGTAACCTACGAGCAGTACTTC. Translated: CASSYGGVTYEQYF.

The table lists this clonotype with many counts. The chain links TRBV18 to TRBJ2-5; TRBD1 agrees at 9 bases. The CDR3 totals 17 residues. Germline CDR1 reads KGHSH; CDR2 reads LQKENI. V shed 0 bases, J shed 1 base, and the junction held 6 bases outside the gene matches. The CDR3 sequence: CASSPPSGQGSQETQYF. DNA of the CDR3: TGTGCCAGCTCACCACCTTCGGGACAGGGCAGCCAAGAGACCCAGTACTTC.

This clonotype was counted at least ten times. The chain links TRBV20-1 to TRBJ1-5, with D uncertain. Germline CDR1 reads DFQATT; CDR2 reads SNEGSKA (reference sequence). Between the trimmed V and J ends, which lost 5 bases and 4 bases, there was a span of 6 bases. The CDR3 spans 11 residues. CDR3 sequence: CSAGANQPQHF. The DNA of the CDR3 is TGCAGTGCTGGAGCAAATCAGCCCCAGCATTTT.

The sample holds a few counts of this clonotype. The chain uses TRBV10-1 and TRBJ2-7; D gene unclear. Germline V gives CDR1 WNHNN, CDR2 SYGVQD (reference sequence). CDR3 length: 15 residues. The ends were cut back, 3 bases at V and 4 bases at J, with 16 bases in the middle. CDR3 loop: CASSDDGSLTYEQYF. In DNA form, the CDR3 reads TGCGCCAGCAGTGATGATGGCAGCCTTACGTACGAGCAGTACTTC.

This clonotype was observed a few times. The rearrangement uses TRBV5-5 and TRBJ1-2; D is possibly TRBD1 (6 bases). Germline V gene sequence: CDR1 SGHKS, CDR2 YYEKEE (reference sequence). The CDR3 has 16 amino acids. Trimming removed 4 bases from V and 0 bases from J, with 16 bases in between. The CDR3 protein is CASSRSWTDSNYGYTF. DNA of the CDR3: TGTGCCAGCAGCCGGTCTTGGACAGATTCTAACTATGGCTACACCTTC.

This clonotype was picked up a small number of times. The CDR3 is CASSQVNGRGETQYF. The DNA of the CDR3 is TGTGCCAGCAGCCAAGTAAACGGGAGAGGCGAGACCCAGTACTTC. The chain joins TRBV3-1 to TRBJ2-5, with D possibly matching TRBD2 (6 bases). The V end was cut by 1 base, the J end by 5 bases, with 14 bases between. The CDR3 totals 15 residues. Germline values: CDR1 LGHDT, CDR2 YNNKEL (reference sequence).

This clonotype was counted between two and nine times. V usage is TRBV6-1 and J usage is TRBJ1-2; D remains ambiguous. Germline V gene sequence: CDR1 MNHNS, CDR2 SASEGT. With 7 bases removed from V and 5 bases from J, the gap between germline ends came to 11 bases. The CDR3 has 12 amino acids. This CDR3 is CASNEVRYGYTF. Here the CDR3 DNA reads TGTGCCAGCAATGAGGTCCGATATGGCTACACCTTC.

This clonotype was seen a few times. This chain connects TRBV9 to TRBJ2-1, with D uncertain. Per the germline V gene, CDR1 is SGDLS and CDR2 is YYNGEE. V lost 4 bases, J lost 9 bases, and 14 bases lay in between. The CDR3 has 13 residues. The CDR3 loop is CASSRNDWGEQFF. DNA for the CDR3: TGTGCCAGCAGCCGTAACGACTGGGGTGAGCAGTTCTTC. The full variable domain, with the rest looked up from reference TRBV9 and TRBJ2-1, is DSGVTQTPKHLITATGQRVTLRCSPRSGDLSVYWYQQSLDQGLQFLIQYYNGEERAKGNILERFSAQQFPDLHSELNLSSLELGDSALYFCASSRNDWGEQFFGPGTRLTVL.

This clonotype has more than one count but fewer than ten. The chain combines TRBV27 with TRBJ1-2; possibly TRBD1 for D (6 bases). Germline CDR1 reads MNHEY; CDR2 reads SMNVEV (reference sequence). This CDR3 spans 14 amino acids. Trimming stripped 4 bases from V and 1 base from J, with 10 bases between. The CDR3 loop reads CASSSQGYNYGYTF. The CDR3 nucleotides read TGTGCCAGCAGTTCACAGGGATATAACTATGGCTACACCTTC.

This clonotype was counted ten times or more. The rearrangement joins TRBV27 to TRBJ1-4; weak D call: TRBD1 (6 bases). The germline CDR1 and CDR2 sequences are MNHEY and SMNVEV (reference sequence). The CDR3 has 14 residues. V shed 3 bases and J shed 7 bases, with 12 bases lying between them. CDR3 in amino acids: CASSLVRGGEKLFF. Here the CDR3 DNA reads TGTGCCAGCAGTTTGGTCAGGGGTGGTGAAAAACTGTTTTTT.

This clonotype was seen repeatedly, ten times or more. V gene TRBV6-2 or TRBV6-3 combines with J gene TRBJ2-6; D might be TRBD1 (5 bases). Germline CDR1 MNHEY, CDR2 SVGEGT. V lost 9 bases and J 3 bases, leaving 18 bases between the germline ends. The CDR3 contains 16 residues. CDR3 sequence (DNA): TGTGCCAGTCGCAGGGATCTCGGTATTGGGGCCAACGTCCTGACTTTC. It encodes CASRRDLGIGANVLTF.

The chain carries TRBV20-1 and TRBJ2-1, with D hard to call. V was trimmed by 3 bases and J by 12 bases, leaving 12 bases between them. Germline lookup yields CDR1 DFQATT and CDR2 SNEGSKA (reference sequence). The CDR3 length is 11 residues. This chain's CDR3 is CSARGHPGQFF. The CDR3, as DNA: TGCAGTGCTAGGGGTCATCCTGGGCAGTTCTTC.

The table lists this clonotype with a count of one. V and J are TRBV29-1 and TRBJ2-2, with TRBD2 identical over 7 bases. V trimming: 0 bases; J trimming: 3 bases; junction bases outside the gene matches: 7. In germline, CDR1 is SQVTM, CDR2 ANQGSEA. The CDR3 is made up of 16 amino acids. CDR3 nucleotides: TGCAGCGTTGAAGATCTGGCGGGAGATGACACCGGGGAGCTGTTTTTT. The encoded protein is CSVEDLAGDDTGELFF.

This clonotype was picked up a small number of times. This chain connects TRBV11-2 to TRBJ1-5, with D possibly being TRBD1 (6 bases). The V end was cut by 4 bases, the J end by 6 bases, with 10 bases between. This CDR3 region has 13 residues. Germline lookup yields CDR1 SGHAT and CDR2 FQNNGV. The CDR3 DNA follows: TGTGCCAGCAGCTCTTTGGGGGCTCAGCCCCAGCATTTT. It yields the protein CASSSLGAQPQHF.

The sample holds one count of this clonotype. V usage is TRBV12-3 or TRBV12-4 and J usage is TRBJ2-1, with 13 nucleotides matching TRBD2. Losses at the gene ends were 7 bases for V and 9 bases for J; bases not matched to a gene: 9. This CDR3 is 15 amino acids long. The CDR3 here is CASNPRGLAGSEQFF. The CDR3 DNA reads TGTGCCAGCAATCCCCGGGGACTAGCGGGAAGTGAGCAGTTCTTC.

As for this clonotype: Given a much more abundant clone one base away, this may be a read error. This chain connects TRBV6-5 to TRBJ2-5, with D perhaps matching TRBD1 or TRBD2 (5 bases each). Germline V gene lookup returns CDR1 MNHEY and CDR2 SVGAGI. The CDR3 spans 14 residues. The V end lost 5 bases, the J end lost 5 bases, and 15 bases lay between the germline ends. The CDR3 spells CASSHWGPGETQYF. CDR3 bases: TGTGCCAGCAGTCACTGGGGCCCGGGGGAGACCCAGTACTTC.

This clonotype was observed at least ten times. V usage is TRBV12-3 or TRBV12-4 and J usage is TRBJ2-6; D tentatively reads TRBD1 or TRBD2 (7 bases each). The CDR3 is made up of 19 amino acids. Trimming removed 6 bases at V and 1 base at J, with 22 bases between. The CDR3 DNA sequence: TGTGCCAGCAGGACTAGAAGACAGGGAGGGGTATCTGGGGCCAACGTCCTGACTTTC. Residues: CASRTRRQGGVSGANVLTF.

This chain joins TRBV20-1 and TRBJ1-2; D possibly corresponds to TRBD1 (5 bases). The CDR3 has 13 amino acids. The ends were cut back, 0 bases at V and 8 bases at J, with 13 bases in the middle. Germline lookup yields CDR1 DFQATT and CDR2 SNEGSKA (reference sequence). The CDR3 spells CSARDQRGRGYTF. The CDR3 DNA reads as TGCAGTGCTAGAGATCAAAGGGGCAGGGGCTACACCTTC.

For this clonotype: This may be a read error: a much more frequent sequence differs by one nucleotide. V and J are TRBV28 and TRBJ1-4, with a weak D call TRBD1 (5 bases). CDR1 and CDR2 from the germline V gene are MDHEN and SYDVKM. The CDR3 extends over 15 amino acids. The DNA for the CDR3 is TGTGCCAGCAGTTCCTCCGGGACGAGGAATGAAATACTGTTTTTT. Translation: CASSSSGTRNEILFF.

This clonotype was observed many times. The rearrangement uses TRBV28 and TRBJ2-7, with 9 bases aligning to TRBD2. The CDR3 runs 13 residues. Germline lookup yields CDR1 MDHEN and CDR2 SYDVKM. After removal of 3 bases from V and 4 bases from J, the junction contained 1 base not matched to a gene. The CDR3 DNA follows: TGTGCCAGCAGTTTGCGGGAGGGGTACGAGCAGTACTTC. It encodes CASSLREGYEQYF.

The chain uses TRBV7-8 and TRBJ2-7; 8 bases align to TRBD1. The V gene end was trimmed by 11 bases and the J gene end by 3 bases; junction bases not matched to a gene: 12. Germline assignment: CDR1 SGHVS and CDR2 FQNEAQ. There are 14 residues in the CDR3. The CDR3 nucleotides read TGTGCCTGGAGGGCCCGGACAGGGTTCTACGAGCAGTACTTC. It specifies CAWRARTGFYEQYF.

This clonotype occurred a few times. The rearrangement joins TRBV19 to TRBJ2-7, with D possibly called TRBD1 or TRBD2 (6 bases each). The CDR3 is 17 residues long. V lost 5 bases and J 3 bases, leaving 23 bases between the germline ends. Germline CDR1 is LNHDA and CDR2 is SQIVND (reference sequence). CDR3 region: CASSGGNRGGGGYEQYF. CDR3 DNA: TGTGCCAGTAGTGGCGGGAATAGAGGGGGAGGAGGCTACGAGCAGTACTTC.

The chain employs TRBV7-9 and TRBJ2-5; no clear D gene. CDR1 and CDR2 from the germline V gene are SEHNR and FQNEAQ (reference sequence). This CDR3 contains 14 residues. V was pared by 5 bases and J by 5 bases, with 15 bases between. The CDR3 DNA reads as TGTGCCAGCAGCCCTGGGTCCCTTTTGGAGACCCAGTACTTC. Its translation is CASSPGSLLETQYF.

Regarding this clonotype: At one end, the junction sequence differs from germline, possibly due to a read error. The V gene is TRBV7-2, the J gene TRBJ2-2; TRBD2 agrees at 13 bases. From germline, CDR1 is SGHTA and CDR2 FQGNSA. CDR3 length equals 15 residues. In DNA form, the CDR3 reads TGTGACAGCCGGACTAGCGGGAGTGGCACCGGGGAGCTGTTTTTT. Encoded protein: CDSRTSGSGTGELFF.

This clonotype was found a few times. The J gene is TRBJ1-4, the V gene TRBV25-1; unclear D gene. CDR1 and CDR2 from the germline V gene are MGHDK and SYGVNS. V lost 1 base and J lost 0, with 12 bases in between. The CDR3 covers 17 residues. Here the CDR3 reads CASSELPGGSTNEKLFF. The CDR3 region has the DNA TGTGCCAGCAGTGAATTACCGGGAGGATCAACTAATGAAAAACTGTTTTTT. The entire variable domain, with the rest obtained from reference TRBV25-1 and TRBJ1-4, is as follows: EADIYQTPRYLVIGTGKKITLECSQTMGHDKMYWYQQDPGMELHLIHYSYGVNSTEKGDLSSESTVSRIRTEHFPLTLESARPSHTSQYLCASSELPGGSTNEKLFFGSGTQLSVL.

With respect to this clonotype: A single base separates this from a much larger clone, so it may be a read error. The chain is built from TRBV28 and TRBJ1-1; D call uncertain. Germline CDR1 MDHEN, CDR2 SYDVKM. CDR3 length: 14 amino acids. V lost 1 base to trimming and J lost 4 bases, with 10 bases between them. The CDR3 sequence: CASSLLPGSTEAFF. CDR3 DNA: TGTGCCAGCAGTTTATTGCCGGGCAGCACTGAAGCTTTCTTT.

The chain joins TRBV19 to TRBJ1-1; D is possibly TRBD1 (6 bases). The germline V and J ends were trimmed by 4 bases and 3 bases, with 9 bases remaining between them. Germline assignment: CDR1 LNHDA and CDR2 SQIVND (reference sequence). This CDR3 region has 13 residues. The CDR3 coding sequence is TGTGCCAGTAGTACAACAGGGTACACTGAAGCTTTCTTT. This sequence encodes CASSTTGYTEAFF.